The present entry profiles one T cell receptor (beta chain) with its context. Antigen specificity is unknown. At one end, the junction sequence differs from germline, possibly due to a read error. CDR3 length: 12 amino acids. Germline V gene data show CDR1 as SGHTA and CDR2 as FQGNSA. The data are from a study of blood T cells in healthy people across ages. Donors were healthy Caucasian individuals from Russia aged roughly 6 to 95. Then a second PCR, running about 7 to 11 cycles, was carried out with a sample-barcoded 5' primer and a J-beta primer mix. TCRdb recomputed calls from the 5' RACE reads with MiXCR, one row per CDR3 protein. The sample has roughly 1.9 million distinct CDR3 sequences; more than 35% are singletons. Overall study results and limits: PBMC samples, being unsorted, prevented any conclusive comparison of naive and antigen-experienced cells. Age showed a roughly linear inverse relationship with TCR beta diversity per million T cells.

This rearrangement joins TRBV7-2 to TRBJ1-5; D gene ambiguous. The sample comprised blood. The receptor was derived from a human donor in good health. Here the CDR3 DNA reads TGTGCCAGCAGCTTGAACCATCAGCCCCGGCATTTT. It is translated as CASSLNHQPRHF.